This T cell receptor beta chain originates from a study of blood T cell repertoires in COVID-19. Authors' analysis steps: The assay estimated nucleated cells by amplifying reference gene primers. TCRdb's table, derived via immunoSEQ multiplex PCR, lists solely in-frame clones and lacks some. That table supplies the V and J calls and clone size; D and trimming were determined from the DNA. In the table there are about 33,000 clones, approximately 93% of which are singletons. V was shortened by 0 bases and J by 7 bases, with 8 bases between the two germline ends. Germline CDR1 SGHRS, CDR2 YFSETQ. This CDR3 contains 14 residues.

The sequenced sample was peripheral blood. This chain uses TRBV5-1 with TRBJ1-6, with D maybe TRBD1 (5 bases). The TCR sequence derives from a male donor with active COVID-19. The CDR3 region is CASSLGQQNSPLHF. The CDR3 DNA sequence: TGCGCCAGCAGCTTGGGACAGCAGAATTCACCCCTCCACTTT.